Listed below are T cell receptor beta chains from one sample, sequenced in a study of blood T cell repertoires in COVID-19. Using immunoSEQ multiplex PCR, the repertoire was profiled, and TCRdb retains in-frame clones only, with some absent. The sample lists some 350,000 clones; around 92% were seen once. The sample comprised peripheral blood. These receptors originate from a woman in her 30s with COVID-19, enrolled during active disease. The CDR3 runs from the conserved cysteine through the conserved F or W. The D gene is left open where the match is weak. Rows give clone size only sometimes, using once, few, many, or a class for an expanded clone.

j_gene | d_gene | v_gene | abundance | CDR3nt | CDR3aa
TRBJ2-5 | TRBD2 | TRBV6-6 | . | TGTGCCAGCAGTTACGGGACTAGCGGGGCCGGGGAGACCCAGTACTTC | CASSYGTSGAGETQYF
TRBJ2-1 | TRBD2 | TRBV4-3 | . | TGCGCCAGCAGCCAGGGTAGCGGGAGTGCCAATGAGCAGTTCTTC | CASSQGSGSANEQFF
TRBJ2-5 | . | TRBV11-3 | once | TGTGCCAGCAGCTCAGGGGGGCAAGAGACCCAGTACTTC | CASSSGGQETQYF
TRBJ2-2 | . | TRBV5-1 | . | TGCGCCAGCAGCTTGGGGGAGGTTAGCCTGGAGCTGTTTTTT | CASSLGEVSLELFF
TRBJ1-1 | . | TRBV6-1 | . | TGTGCCAGCAGTGTCTCCCGCATCTTAAGACGTCAGGACATGAACACTGAAGCTTTCTTT | CASSVSRILRRQDMNTEAFF
TRBJ2-5 | . | TRBV11-2 | . | TGTGCCAGCAGCGCGACCTGGGACTTTCAAGAGACCCAGTACTTC | CASSATWDFQETQYF
TRBJ1-5 | . | TRBV7-9 | . | TGTGCCAGCAGCTTAGCGGGGTCAGGGAATCAGCCCCAGCATTTT | CASSLAGSGNQPQHF
TRBJ2-3 | TRBD1 | TRBV9 | . | TGTGCCAGCAGCGTAGAGGGGAACAGGGGTAGGGGCACAGATACGCAGTATTTT | CASSVEGNRGRGTDTQYF
TRBJ2-2 | . | TRBV7-6 | . | TGTGCCAGCAGCTTAGCGCGGGTCCTTAACACCGGGGAGCTGTTTTTT | CASSLARVLNTGELFF
TRBJ2-2 | . | TRBV7-2 | . | TGTGCCAGCAGCTTATCCCCGAGGCCGAACACCGGGGAGCTGTTTTTT | CASSLSPRPNTGELFF
TRBJ1-3 | TRBD1 | TRBV5-4 | . | TGTGCCAGCAGCTTGGGGACAGGGCCTGGAAACACCATATATTTT | CASSLGTGPGNTIYF
TRBJ1-5 | . | TRBV28 | . | TGCGCCAGCAATCAGGAGTTGAGGGGCAATCAGCCCCAGCATTTT | CASNQELRGNQPQHF
TRBJ2-1 | . | TRBV3-1/TRBV3-2 | . | TGTGCCAGCAGCCAAGATCCGGAGCACAATGAGCAGTTCTTC | CASSQDPEHNEQFF
TRBJ2-3 | . | TRBV19 | . | TGTGCCAGTAGGTGGACTGGCACAGATACGCAGTATTTT | CASRWTGTDTQYF
TRBJ1-6 | TRBD1 | TRBV5-5 | . | TGTGCCAGCAGCCCTGGGACAGGAGGGAATTCACCCCTCCACTTT | CASSPGTGGNSPLHF
TRBJ1-1 | . | TRBV10-1 | . | TGCGCCAGTCGGTTGGGGGGGAACACTGAAGCTTTCTTT | CASRLGGNTEAFF
TRBJ2-2 | . | TRBV18 | . | TGTGCCAGCTCAACCCTAGGCGCGCACACCGGGGAGCTGTTTTTT | CASSTLGAHTGELFF
TRBJ2-7 | TRBD2 | TRBV28 | . | TGTGCCAGCAGTCCCCCTAGCGGGGGGCGTTACGAGCAGTACTTC | CASSPPSGGRYEQYF
TRBJ2-3 | TRBD2 | TRBV19 | . | TGTGCCAGTAGTACTAGCGGGAGTTTAGATACGCAGTATTTT | CASSTSGSLDTQYF
TRBJ2-7 | . | TRBV4-1 | . | TGCGCCAGCACCCCTGGTAGCCGCGGTACCGCGGGGTACGAGCAGTACTTC | CASTPGSRGTAGYEQYF
TRBJ2-3 | TRBD2 | TRBV4-2 | . | TGTGCCAGCAGCCAAGATGGGGCGACTAGCGGGGTATCAGATACGCAGTATTTT | CASSQDGATSGVSDTQYF
TRBJ1-2 | TRBD1 | TRBV18 | . | TGTGCCAGCTCACCACAAGGGACAGCTAACTATGGCTACACCTTC | CASSPQGTANYGYTF
TRBJ1-1 | TRBD1 | TRBV14 | . | TGTGCCAGCAGCCTCACACAGGGGACCACTGAAGCTTTCTTT | CASSLTQGTTEAFF
TRBJ1-1 | . | TRBV5-6 | . | TGTGCCAGCAGCATCTACAGGGCCCTTGGCACTGAAGCTTTCTTT | CASSIYRALGTEAFF
TRBJ2-7 | . | TRBV29-1 | . | TGCAGCGTTGGATCGGGACTCTACGAGCAGTACTTC | CSVGSGLYEQYF
TRBJ2-1 | TRBD2 | TRBV7-2 | . | TGTGCCAGCAGCCCGTGGGCCGGACTAGCGGGCTCCTACAATGAGCAGTTCTTC | CASSPWAGLAGSYNEQFF
TRBJ2-5 | TRBD2 | TRBV7-9 | . | TGTGCCAGCAGCCCACGGGAGGGTTGGATCCAAGAGACCCAGTACTTC | CASSPREGWIQETQYF
TRBJ2-1 | TRBD2 | TRBV5-1 | . | TGCGCCAGCCTTGGACTAGCGGGGACCACCTACAATGAGCAGTTCTTC | CASLGLAGTTYNEQFF
TRBJ2-1 | TRBD2 | TRBV19 | once | TGTGCCAGTAGTATAGTAGCGCCCACTAGCGGGGGGGCACCTCGGTACAATGAGCAGTTCTTC | CASSIVAPTSGGAPRYNEQFF
TRBJ1-3 | . | TRBV12-3/TRBV12-4 | . | TGTGCCAGCAGTTGGGCCTCTGGAAACACCATATATTTT | CASSWASGNTIYF
TRBJ2-3 | TRBD2 | TRBV11-2 | . | TGTGCCAGCAGCTCCTTTGGGACTAGCGGGACTAGCACAGATACGCAGTATTTT | CASSSFGTSGTSTDTQYF
TRBJ1-6 | . | TRBV12-2 | . | TGTGCAAGTCGCTTAGCGCTTCGAGGGCGTAATTCACCCCTCCACTTT | CASRLALRGRNSPLHF